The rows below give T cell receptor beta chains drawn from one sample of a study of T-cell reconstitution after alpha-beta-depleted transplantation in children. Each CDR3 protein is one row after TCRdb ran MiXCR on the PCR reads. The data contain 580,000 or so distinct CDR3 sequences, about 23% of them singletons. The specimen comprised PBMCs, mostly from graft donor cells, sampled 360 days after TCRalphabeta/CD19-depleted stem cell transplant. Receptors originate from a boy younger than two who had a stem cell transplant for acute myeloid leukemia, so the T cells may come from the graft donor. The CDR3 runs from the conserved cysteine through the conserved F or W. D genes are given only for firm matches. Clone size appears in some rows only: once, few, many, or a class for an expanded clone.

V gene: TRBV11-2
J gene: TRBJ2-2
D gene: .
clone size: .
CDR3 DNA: TGTGCCAGCAGCTTAGTACGGGCAAACACCGGGGAGCTGTTTTTT
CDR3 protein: CASSLVRANTGELFF

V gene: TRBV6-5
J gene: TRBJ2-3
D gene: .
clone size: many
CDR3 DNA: TGTGCCAGCAGCCACGGAGATACGCAGTATTTT
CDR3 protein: CASSHGDTQYF

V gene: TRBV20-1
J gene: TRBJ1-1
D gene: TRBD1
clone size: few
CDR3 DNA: TGCAGTGCTAGAGATCCCCTGACAGGGGCGGACACTGAAGCTTTCTTT
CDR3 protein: CSARDPLTGADTEAFF

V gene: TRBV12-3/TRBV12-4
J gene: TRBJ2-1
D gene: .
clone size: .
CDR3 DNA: TGTGCCAGCAGTTTTGGGGGGAGAAAGTTCTTC
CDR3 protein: CASSFGGRKFF

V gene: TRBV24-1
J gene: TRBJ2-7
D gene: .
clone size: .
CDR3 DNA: TGTGCCACCAGTGATCCTAGCAGGACCTACGAGCAGTACTTC
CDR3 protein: CATSDPSRTYEQYF

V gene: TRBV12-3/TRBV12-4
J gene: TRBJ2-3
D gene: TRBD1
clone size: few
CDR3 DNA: TGTGCCAGCAGTTTACCCCCACAGGGGTCAACGGATACGCAGTATTTT
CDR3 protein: CASSLPPQGSTDTQYF

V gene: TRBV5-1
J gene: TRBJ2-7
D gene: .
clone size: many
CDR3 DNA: TGCGCCAGCAGCGAGGACAGATCCCACGAGCAGTACTTC
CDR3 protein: CASSEDRSHEQYF

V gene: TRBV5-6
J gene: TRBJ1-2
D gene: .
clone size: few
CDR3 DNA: TGTGCCAGCAGCCGCAGGGGCGGCTATGGCTACACCTTC
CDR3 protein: CASSRRGGYGYTF

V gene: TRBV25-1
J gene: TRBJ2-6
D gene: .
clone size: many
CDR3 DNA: TGTGCCAGCAGTGTTTTCAGGGCTGGGGCCAACGTCCTGACTTTC
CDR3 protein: CASSVFRAGANVLTF

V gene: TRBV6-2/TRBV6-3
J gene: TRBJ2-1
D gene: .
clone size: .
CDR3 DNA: TGTGCCAGCAGTCGGCCGGGGTCCTACAATGAGCAGTTCTTC
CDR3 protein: CASSRPGSYNEQFF

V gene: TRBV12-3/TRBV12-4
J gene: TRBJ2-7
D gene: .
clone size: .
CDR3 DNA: TGTGCCAGCAGTTTAGGCGGGGCGAATAGATACGAGCAGTACTTC
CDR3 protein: CASSLGGANRYEQYF

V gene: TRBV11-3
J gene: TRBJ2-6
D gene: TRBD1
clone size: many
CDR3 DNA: TGTGCCAGCAGCTTAGTGGACAGGGAAAAGGGCCTGACTTTC
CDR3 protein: CASSLVDREKGLTF

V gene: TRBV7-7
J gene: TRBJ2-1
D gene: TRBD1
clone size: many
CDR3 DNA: TGTGCCAGCAGCCCGGGACAGGGCCTAAACAATGAGCAGTTCTTC
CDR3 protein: CASSPGQGLNNEQFF

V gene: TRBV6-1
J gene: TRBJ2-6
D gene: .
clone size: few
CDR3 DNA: TGTGCCAGCAGTGCTGATCACGTGCCCCCCTATGGGGCCAACGTCCTGACTTTC
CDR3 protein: CASSADHVPPYGANVLTF

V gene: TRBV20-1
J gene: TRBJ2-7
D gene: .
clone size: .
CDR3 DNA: TGCAGTGCTATTTGGGTAGGGGACGAGCAGTACTTC
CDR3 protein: CSAIWVGDEQYF

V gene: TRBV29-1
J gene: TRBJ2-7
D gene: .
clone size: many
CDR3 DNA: TGCAGCGTTGGGGCAGGTAGTGAGGTCTACGAGCAGTACTTC
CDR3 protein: CSVGAGSEVYEQYF

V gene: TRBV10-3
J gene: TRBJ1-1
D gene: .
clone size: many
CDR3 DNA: TGTGCCATCAGTGAGTCGATAGGGGGTCGCGCGAACACTGAAGCTTTCTTT
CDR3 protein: CAISESIGGRANTEAFF

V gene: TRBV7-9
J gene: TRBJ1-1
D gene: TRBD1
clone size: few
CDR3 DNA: TGTGCCAGCAGCTCATGGACAGGGTCCATGAACACTGAAGCTTTCTTT
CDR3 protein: CASSSWTGSMNTEAFF

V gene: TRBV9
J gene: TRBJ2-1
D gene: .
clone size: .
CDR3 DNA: TGTGCCAGCGGCGGGACTGGTCCTGAGCAGTTCTTC
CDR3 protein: CASGGTGPEQFF

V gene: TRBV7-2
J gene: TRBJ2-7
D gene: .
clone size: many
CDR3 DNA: TGTGCCAGCAGCTTAGTTGTCAGCGCCTACGAGCAGTACTTC
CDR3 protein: CASSLVVSAYEQYF

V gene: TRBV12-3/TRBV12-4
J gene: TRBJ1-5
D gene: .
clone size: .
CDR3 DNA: TGTGCCAGCAGTTTCTGGGGTCAGCCCCAGCATTTT
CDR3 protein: CASSFWGQPQHF

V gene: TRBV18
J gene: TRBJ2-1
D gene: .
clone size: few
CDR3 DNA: TGTGCCAGCTCCGGTACCATCCTAAACAATGAGCAGTTCTTC
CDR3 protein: CASSGTILNNEQFF

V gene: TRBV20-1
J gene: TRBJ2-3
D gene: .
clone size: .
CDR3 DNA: TGCAGTGCTAGATCCCAACTAGTGACAGATACGCAGTATTTT
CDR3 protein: CSARSQLVTDTQYF

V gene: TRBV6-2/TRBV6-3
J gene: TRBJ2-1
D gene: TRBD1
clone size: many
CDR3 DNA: TGTGCCAGCAGGCTGACAGGGTTGAACAATGAGCAGTTCTTC
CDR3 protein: CASRLTGLNNEQFF

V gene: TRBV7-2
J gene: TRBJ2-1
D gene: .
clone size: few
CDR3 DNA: TGTGCCAGCAGCTTAACCGGGTCTGACGAGCAGTTCTTC
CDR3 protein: CASSLTGSDEQFF

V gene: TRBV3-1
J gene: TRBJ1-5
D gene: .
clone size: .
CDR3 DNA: TGTGCCAGCAGCCATTCAACAGGTAGACGACCCCAGCATTTT
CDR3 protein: CASSHSTGRRPQHF

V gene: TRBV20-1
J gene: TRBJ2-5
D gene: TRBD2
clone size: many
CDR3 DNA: TGCAGTGCTAGTTATCCGGGGGGGTTCCAAGAGACCCAGTACTTC
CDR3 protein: CSASYPGGFQETQYF

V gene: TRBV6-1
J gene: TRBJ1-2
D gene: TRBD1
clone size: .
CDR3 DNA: TGTGCCAGCACCCAATCGACAGGGGTGGATGGCTACACCTTC
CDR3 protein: CASTQSTGVDGYTF

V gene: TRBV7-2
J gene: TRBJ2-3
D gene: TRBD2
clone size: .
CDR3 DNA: TGTGCCAGCAGCTTATACGCTAGCGGGGCAGATGCGCAGTATTTT
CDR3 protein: CASSLYASGADAQYF

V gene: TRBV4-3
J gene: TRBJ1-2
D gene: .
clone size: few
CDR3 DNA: TGCGCCAGCAGCCAAGGTGGTAGGGGAGGAAACTATGGCTACACCTTC
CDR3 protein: CASSQGGRGGNYGYTF

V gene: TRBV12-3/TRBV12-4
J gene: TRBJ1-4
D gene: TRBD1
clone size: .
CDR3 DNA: TGTGCCAGCAGACTCCAGGGGGCAAGTGAAAAACTGTTTTTT
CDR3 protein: CASRLQGASEKLFF

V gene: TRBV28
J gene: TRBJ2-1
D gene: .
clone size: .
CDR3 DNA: TGTGCCACGTACACAGGATACAATGAGCAGTTCTTC
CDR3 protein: CATYTGYNEQFF

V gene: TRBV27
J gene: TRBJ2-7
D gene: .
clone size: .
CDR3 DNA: TGTGCCAGCAGTCGGGCAGGGAGCTCCTACGAGCAGTACTTC
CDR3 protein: CASSRAGSSYEQYF

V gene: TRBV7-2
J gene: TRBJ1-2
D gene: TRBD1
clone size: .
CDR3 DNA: TGTGCCAGCAGCGGAGGGGGGGACAGGGTAAAATATGGCTACACCTTC
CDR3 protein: CASSGGGDRVKYGYTF

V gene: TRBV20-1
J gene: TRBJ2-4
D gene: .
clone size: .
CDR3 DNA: TGCAGTGCTAGGACTCTAGCCAAAAACATTCAGTACTTC
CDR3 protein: CSARTLAKNIQYF